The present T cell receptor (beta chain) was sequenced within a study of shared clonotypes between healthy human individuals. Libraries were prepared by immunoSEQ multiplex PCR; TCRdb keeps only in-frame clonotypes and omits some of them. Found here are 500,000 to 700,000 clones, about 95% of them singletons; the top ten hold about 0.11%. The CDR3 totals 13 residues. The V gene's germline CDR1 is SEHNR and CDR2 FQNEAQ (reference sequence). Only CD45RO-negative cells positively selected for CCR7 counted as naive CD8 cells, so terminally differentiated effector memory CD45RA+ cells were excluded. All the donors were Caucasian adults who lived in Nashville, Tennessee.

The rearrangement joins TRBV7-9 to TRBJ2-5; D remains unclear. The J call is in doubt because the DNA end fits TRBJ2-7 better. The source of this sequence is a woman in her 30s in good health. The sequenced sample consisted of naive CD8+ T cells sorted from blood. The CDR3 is CASSPAENYEQYF. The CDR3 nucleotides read TGTGCCAGCAGCCCTGCCGAGAATTACGAGCAGTACTTC.